A selection of T cell receptor beta chains follows, all from one sample in a study of early T cells in non-severe SARS-CoV-2 infection. TCRdb re-derived calls from the 5' RACE reads in MiXCR, one entry per CDR3 protein. The sample gives approximately 77,000 distinct CDR3 sequences, about a sixth of which show up once; 10% to 15% is in the top ten. Material for sequencing was whole blood. Receptors originate from an adult who was a healthcare worker with PCR-confirmed SARS-CoV-2 infection or an uninfected control (not recorded which). The CDR3 runs from the conserved cysteine through the conserved F or W. Fields, in order: J gene, D gene, CDR3 length, V gene, clone size, CDR3 DNA, CDR3 protein. D genes are given only for firm matches. Expanded clones are given a class, and other clones once, few, many or no size at all.

TRBJ2-2 TRBD1 15 TRBV7-6 few TGTGCCAGCAGCTTAGAGAGGACAGGTAGCGGGGAGCTGTTTTTT CASSLERTGSGELFF
TRBJ2-3 . 14 TRBV10-2 many TGCGCCAGCAGTGTTCGAGGTAGCACAGATACGCAGTATTTT CASSVRGSTDTQYF
TRBJ2-5 . 15 TRBV2 . TGTGCCGCAATGGAAGCAGGAGAGTACCAAGAGACCCAGTACTTC CAAMEAGEYQETQYF
TRBJ2-1 . 14 TRBV7-9 few TGTGCCAGCAGCCAGGGGACCCCAGGGAATGAGCAGTTCTTC CASSQGTPGNEQFF
TRBJ2-3 . 15 TRBV5-1 few TGCGCCAGCAGCTTGGACGCAGGGAGCACAGATACGCAGTATTTT CASSLDAGSTDTQYF
TRBJ2-1 TRBD2 15 TRBV11-2 . TGTGCCAGCAGCACGCTAGCGGGAGGTTTCAATGAGCAGTTCTTC CASSTLAGGFNEQFF
TRBJ1-2 . 13 TRBV27 many TGTGCCAGCAGCACCACACCTAACTATGGCTACACCTTC CASSTTPNYGYTF
TRBJ2-7 . 13 TRBV20-1 . TGCAGTGCGGACGACTACCCTGCCTACGAGCAGTACTTC CSADDYPAYEQYF
TRBJ2-5 TRBD2 16 TRBV20-1 . TGCAGTGCTAGGGGACTAGCGGGAGGGACCCAAGAGACCCAGTACTTC CSARGLAGGTQETQYF
TRBJ2-6 . 16 TRBV6-5 few TGTGCCAGCAGTTACTATAAGGGCACTGGGGCCAACGTCCTGACTTTC CASSYYKGTGANVLTF
TRBJ2-3 . 11 TRBV7-6 many TGTGCCAGCAGCTTAGAGGGTACGCAGTATTTT CASSLEGTQYF
TRBJ2-2 TRBD1 18 TRBV7-3 many TGTGCCAGCAGCTTAATGCCCGCCGGACAGGGGGCCCCCGGGGAGCTGTTTTTT CASSLMPAGQGAPGELFF
TRBJ2-1 TRBD1 15 TRBV5-5 few TGTGCCAGCAGCCCCGAGGACAGGTTATACAATGAGCAGTTCTTC CASSPEDRLYNEQFF
TRBJ1-4 TRBD1 14 TRBV15 few TGTGCCACGGGCGACAGGGGATCGGATGAAAAACTGTTTTTT CATGDRGSDEKLFF
TRBJ1-5 . 14 TRBV13 . TGTGCCAGCAGTCTACGGGGAAGCAATCAGCCCCAGCATTTT CASSLRGSNQPQHF
TRBJ2-2 TRBD2 18 TRBV20-1 few TGCAGTGCTAGAGATCCCGGACTAGCTCCCCCGAACACCGGGGAGCTGTTTTTT CSARDPGLAPPNTGELFF
TRBJ1-6 TRBD1 15 TRBV9 . TGTGCCAGCAGCTCAGGACAGGGGAAGCATTCACCCCTCCACTTT CASSSGQGKHSPLHF
TRBJ1-6 TRBD1 14 TRBV6-5 many TGTGCCAGCAGGACAGGGGTCTCAAGTTCACCCCTCCACTTT CASRTGVSSSPLHF
TRBJ2-3 TRBD1 15 TRBV24-1 . TGTGCCACCAGTGATTTTGGGACAGGTACAGATACGCAGTATTTT CATSDFGTGTDTQYF
TRBJ2-1 . 12 TRBV2 . TGTGCCAGCAGTGAATTAGAAGTTGAGCAGTTCTTC CASSELEVEQFF
TRBJ2-7 TRBD2 15 TRBV5-4 few TGTGCCAGCAGCTCCGTGGGGGAGGGAGGCTACGAGCAGTACTTC CASSSVGEGGYEQYF
TRBJ2-3 . 17 TRBV24-1 . TGTGCCACCAGTGATTTGGCGGGGGCCGGGGGCACAGATACGCAGTATTTT CATSDLAGAGGTDTQYF
TRBJ2-7 TRBD1 15 TRBV2 . TGTGCCAGCAGGAGGACAGGGGAAGCTCACTACGAGCAGTACTTC CASRRTGEAHYEQYF
TRBJ2-1 . 12 TRBV18 few TGTGCCAGCTCATTCACTGGCAATGAGCAGTTCTTC CASSFTGNEQFF
TRBJ1-2 . 11 TRBV29-1 . TGCAGCGTTGAGGGGATCTATGGCTACACCTTC CSVEGIYGYTF
TRBJ2-1 . 18 TRBV18 . TGTGCCAGCTCACCACTTACTAGCGGGACAGGGGGAATGTATGAGCAGTTCTTC CASSPLTSGTGGMYEQFF
TRBJ2-1 TRBD2 16 TRBV2 . TGTGCCAGCAGTGAATTGAGGCTAGCGGCGGACAATGAGCAGTTCTTC CASSELRLAADNEQFF
TRBJ1-1 . 12 TRBV7-3 many TGTGCCAGCAGCTTATCGGGGGATGAAGCTTTCTTT CASSLSGDEAFF
TRBJ2-3 . 12 TRBV7-9 many TGTGCCAGCAGTTATAGCAGGGATACGCAGTATTTT CASSYSRDTQYF
TRBJ2-4 . 18 TRBV19 . TGTGCCAGACAGGGACACCCGAACGGGGCGAAGGAAAAAAACATTCAGTACTTC CARQGHPNGAKEKNIQYF
TRBJ1-1 . 16 TRBV7-9 . TGTGCCAGCAGCCCCCAGGGCGGGCGCAGGAACACTGAAGCTTTCTTT CASSPQGGRRNTEAFF
TRBJ1-2 TRBD1 13 TRBV10-2 few TGCGCCAGCAGTGTAGACAGGGAATATGGCTACACCTTC CASSVDREYGYTF
TRBJ2-7 TRBD2 17 TRBV19 . TGTGCCAGTAGCCCGAGGACTAGCGGGAGCATAGATAACGAGCAGTACTTC CASSPRTSGSIDNEQYF
TRBJ2-7 . 17 TRBV7-9 . TGTGCCAGCAGCTCCATCGCTCTCCGGGATCAGCCCTACGAGCAGTACTTC CASSSIALRDQPYEQYF
TRBJ2-1 TRBD1 15 TRBV4-1 . TGCGCCAGCAGCTCACAGGGGATCTCCTACAATGAGCAGTTCTTC CASSSQGISYNEQFF
TRBJ2-5 . 11 TRBV5-1 . TGCGCCAGCAGCCAACAAGAGACCCAGTACTTC CASSQQETQYF
TRBJ2-7 . 12 TRBV29-1 . TGCAGCGTTGAGGACAGCTCCTACGAGCAGTACTTC CSVEDSSYEQYF
TRBJ1-6 TRBD1 14 TRBV7-2 . TGTGCCAGCAGCTTATGGGACAGGGGATCACCCCTCCACTTT CASSLWDRGSPLHF
TRBJ1-2 TRBD1 13 TRBV6-5 . TGTGCCAGCAGAGAATGGACAGGGCATGGCTACACCTTC CASREWTGHGYTF
TRBJ2-7 . 16 TRBV7-2 . TGTGCCAGCAGCTTAGCGCTGTCTAGCAGCCAGTACGAGCAGTACTTC CASSLALSSSQYEQYF
TRBJ1-5 . 12 TRBV19 few TGTGCCAGTAGGAGGGTAGGACAGCCCCAGCATTTT CASRRVGQPQHF
TRBJ1-5 . 17 TRBV6-6 . TGTGCCAGCAGCCCAACCGGGGGGATGGTACGCAATCAGCCCCAGCATTTT CASSPTGGMVRNQPQHF
TRBJ2-3 . 16 TRBV24-1 many TGTGCCACCAGTGGACGGAACATCGGCAGCACAGATACGCAGTATTTT CATSGRNIGSTDTQYF
TRBJ2-5 TRBD2 13 TRBV7-2 . TGTGCCAGCAGCACCGGGACTAGCGGGACCCAGTACTTC CASSTGTSGTQYF
TRBJ1-2 . 15 TRBV10-2 . TGCGCCAGCAGTACAGCCTCGTCCGTAAACTATGGCTACACCTTC CASSTASSVNYGYTF
TRBJ1-1 . 14 TRBV7-6 . TGTGCCAGCAGCGTGCAGCCCTCAAACACTGAAGCTTTCTTT CASSVQPSNTEAFF
TRBJ2-3 . 14 TRBV6-6 few TGTGCCAGCAGTTGGGACGGTAGCACAGATACGCAGTATTTT CASSWDGSTDTQYF
TRBJ1-2 . 13 TRBV28 . TGTGCCAGCAGTTTTCGCGGGCTCTATGGCTACACCTTC CASSFRGLYGYTF